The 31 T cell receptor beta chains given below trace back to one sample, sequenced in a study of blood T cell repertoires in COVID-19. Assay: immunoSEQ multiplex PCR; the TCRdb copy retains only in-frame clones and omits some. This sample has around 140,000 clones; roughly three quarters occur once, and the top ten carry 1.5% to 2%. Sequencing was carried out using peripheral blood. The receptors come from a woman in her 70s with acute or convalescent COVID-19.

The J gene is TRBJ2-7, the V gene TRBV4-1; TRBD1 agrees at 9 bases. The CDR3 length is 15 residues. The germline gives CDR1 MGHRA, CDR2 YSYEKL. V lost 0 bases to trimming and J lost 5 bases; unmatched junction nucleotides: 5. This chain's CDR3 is CASSQEGTGLHEQYF. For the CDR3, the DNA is TGCGCCAGCAGCCAAGAAGGGACAGGGCTCCACGAGCAGTACTTC.

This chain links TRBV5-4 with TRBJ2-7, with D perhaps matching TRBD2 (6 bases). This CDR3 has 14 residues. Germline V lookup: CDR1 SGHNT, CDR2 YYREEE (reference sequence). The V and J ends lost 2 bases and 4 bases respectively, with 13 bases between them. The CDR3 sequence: CASSFGGGRYEQYF. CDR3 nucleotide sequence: TGTGCCAGCAGCTTTGGTGGGGGGAGGTACGAGCAGTACTTC.

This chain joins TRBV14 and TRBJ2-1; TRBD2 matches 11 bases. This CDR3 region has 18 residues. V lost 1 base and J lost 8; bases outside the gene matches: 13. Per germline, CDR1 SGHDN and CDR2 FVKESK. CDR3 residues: CASSQVEILAGVADEQFF. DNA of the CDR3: TGTGCCAGCAGCCAAGTGGAGATACTAGCGGGAGTGGCGGATGAGCAGTTCTTC.

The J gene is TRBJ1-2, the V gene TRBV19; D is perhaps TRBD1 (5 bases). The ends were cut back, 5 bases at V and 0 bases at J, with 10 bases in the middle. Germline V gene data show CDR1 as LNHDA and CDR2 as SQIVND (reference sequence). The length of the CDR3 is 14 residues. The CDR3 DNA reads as TGTGCCAGTAGTCCGACAGCTACTAACTATGGCTACACCTTC. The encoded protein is CASSPTATNYGYTF.

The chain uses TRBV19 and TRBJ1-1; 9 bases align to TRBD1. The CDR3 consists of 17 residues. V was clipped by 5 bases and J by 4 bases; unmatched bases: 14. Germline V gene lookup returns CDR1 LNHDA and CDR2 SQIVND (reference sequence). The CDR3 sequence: CASSRDREFAMGTEAFF. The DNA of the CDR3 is TGTGCCAGTAGTCGGGACAGGGAATTCGCGATGGGCACTGAAGCTTTCTTT.

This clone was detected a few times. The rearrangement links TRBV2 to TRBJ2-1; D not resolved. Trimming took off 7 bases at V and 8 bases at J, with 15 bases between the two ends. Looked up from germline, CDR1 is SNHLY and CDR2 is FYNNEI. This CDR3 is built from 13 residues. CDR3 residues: CASTPRLRYEQFF. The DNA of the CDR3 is TGTGCCAGCACCCCCCGCCTGAGGTATGAGCAGTTCTTC.

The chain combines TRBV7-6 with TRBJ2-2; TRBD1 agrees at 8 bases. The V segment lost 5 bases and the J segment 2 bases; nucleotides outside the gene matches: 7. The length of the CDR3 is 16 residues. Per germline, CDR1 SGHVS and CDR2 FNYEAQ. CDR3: CASSRGTGLNTGELFF. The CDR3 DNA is TGTGCCAGCAGCCGAGGGACAGGCCTCAACACCGGGGAGCTGTTTTTT. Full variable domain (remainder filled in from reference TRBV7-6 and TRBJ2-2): GAGVSQSPRYKVTKRGQDVALRCDPISGHVSLYWYRQALGQGPEFLTYFNYEAQQDKSGLPNDRFSAERPEGSISTLTIQRTEQRDSAMYRCASSRGTGLNTGELFFGEGSRLTVL.

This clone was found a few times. CDR3 sequence reads: CASSPSGGSTGSGNTIYF. Written as DNA, the CDR3 is TGTGCCAGCAGTCCATCGGGGGGGTCTACAGGCTCTGGAAACACCATATATTTT. The V call is TRBV6-6, the J call TRBJ1-3; TRBD1 is a possible D gene (5 bases). The V end lost 5 bases, the J end lost 0 bases, and 20 bases lay between the germline ends. In germline, CDR1 is MNHNY, CDR2 SVGAGI (reference sequence). This CDR3 is 18 amino acids long.

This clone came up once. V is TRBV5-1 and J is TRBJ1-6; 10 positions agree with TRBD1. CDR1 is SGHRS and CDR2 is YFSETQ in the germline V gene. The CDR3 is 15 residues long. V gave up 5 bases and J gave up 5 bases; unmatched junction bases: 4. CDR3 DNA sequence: TGCGCCAGCAGTCACGGACAGGGGGATAATTCACCCCTCCACTTT. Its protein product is CASSHGQGDNSPLHF.

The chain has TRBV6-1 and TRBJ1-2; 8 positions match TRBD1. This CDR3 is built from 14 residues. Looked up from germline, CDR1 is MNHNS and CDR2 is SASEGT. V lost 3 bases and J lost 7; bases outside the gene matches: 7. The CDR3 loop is CASSDLRGRGGYTF. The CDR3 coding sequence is TGTGCCAGCAGTGACCTCAGGGGGCGCGGTGGCTACACCTTC.

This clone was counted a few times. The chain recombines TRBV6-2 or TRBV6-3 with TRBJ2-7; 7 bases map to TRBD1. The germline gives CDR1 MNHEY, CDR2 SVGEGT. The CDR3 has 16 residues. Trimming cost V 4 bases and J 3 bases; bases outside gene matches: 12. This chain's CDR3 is CASSFSPTGRNYEQYF. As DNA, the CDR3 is TGTGCCAGCAGTTTTTCCCCGACAGGGAGAAACTACGAGCAGTACTTC.

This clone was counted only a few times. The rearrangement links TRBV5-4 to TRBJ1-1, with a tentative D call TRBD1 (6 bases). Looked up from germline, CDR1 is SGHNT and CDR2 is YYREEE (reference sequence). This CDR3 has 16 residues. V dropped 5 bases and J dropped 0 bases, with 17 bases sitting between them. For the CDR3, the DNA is TGTGCCAGCAGTTTTGGTCGGGGGGCCATGAACACTGAAGCTTTCTTT. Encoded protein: CASSFGRGAMNTEAFF.

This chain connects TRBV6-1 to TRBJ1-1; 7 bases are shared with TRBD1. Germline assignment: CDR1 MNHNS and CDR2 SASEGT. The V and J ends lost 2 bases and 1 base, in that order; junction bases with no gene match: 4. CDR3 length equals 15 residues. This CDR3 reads CASSERWTGNTEAFF. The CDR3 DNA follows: TGTGCCAGCAGTGAAAGATGGACAGGGAACACTGAAGCTTTCTTT.

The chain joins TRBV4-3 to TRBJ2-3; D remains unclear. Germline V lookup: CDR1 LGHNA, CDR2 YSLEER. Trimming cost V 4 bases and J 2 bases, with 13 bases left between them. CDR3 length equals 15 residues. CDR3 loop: CASSPGWSTTDTQYF. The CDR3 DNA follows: TGCGCCAGCAGCCCCGGTTGGTCTACCACAGATACGCAGTATTTT.

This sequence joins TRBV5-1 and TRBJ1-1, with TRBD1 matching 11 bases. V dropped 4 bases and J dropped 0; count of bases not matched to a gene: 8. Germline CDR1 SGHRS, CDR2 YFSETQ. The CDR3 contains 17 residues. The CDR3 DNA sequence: TGCGCCAGCAGCCCGTTTGGACAGGGGGCGATGAACACTGAAGCTTTCTTT. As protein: CASSPFGQGAMNTEAFF.

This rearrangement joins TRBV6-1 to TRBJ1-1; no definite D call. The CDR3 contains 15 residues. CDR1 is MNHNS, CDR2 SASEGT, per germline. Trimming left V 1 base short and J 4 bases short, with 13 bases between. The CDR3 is CASSEEGWEGTEAFF. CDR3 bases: TGTGCCAGCAGTGAAGAGGGTTGGGAGGGCACTGAAGCTTTCTTT.

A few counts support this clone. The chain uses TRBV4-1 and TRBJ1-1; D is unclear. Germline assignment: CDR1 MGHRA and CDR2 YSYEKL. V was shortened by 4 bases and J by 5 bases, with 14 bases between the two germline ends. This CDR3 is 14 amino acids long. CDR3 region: CASSRSREKTEAFF. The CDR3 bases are TGCGCCAGCAGCCGCTCGAGGGAGAAGACTGAAGCTTTCTTT.

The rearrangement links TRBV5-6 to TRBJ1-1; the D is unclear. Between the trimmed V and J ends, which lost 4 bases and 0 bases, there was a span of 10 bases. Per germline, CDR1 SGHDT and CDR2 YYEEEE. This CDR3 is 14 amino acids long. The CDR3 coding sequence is TGTGCCAGCAGCCTGTCGCGTTTGAACACTGAAGCTTTCTTT. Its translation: CASSLSRLNTEAFF.

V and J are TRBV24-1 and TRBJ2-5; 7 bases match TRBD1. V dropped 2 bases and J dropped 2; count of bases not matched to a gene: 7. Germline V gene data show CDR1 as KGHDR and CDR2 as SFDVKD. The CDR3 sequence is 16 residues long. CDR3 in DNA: TGTGCCACCAGTGATTACATCCGGGACAGACAAGAGACCCAGTACTTC. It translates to CATSDYIRDRQETQYF.

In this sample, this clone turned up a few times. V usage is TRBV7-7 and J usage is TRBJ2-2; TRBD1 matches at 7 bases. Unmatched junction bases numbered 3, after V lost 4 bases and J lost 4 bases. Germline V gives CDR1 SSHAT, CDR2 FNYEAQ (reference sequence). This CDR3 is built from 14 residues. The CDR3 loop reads CASSSGQITGELFF. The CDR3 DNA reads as TGTGCCAGCAGCTCGGGACAGATCACCGGGGAGCTGTTTTTT.

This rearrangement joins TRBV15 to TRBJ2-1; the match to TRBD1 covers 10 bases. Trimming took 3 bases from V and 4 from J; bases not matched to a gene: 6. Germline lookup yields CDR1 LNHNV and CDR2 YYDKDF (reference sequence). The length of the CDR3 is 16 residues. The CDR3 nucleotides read TGTGCCACCAGCAGGGGGACAGGGGCGAGGTACAATGAGCAGTTCTTC. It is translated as CATSRGTGARYNEQFF.

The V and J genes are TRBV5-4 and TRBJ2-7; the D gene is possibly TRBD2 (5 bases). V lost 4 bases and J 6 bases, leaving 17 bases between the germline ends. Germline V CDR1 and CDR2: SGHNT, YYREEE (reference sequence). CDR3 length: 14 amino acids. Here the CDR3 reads CASSRESGSGEQYF. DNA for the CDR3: TGTGCCAGCAGCCGCGAGTCGGGGTCGGGCGAGCAGTACTTC.

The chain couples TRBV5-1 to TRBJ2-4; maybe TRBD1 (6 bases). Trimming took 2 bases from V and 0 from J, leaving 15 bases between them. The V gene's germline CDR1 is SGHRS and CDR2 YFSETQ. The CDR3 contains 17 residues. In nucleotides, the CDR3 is TGCGCCAGCAGCTTTAGTGGACAGAACCTAGCCAAAAACATTCAGTACTTC. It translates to CASSFSGQNLAKNIQYF.

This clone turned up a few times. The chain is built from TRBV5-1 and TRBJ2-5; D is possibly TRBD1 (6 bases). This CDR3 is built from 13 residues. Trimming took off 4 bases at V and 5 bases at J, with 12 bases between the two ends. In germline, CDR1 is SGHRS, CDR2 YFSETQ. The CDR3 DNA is TGCGCCAGCAGCCTCACAGGGCCGGAGACCCAGTACTTC. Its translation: CASSLTGPETQYF. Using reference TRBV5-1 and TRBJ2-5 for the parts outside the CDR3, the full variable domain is KAGVTQTPRYLIKTRGQQVTLSCSPISGHRSVSWYQQTPGQGLQFLFEYFSETQRNKGNFPGRFSGRQFSNSRSEMNVSTLELGDSALYLCASSLTGPETQYFGPGTRLLVL.

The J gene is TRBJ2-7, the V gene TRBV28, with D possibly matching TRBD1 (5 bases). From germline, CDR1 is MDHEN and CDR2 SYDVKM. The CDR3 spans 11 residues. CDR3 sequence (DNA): TGTGCGTCTCATAAGGGGAAGGGGCAGTACTTC. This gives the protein CASHKGKGQYF.

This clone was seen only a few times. The CDR3 sequence is CASSQGGQGYSNQPQHF. DNA of the CDR3: TGCGCCAGCAGCCAAGGGGGACAGGGGTATAGCAATCAGCCCCAGCATTTT. The chain is built from TRBV4-1 and TRBJ1-5, with 10 bases lining up with TRBD1. The CDR3 sequence is 17 residues long. Trimming at V came to 1 base and at J to 0 bases, leaving 3 bases not matched to a gene. Germline V gene sequence: CDR1 MGHRA, CDR2 YSYEKL.

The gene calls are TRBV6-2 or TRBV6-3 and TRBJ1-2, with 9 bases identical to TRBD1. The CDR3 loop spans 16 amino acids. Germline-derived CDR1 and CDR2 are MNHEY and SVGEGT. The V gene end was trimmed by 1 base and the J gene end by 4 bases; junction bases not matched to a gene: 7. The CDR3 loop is CASSYFPGQGLYGYTF. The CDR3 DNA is TGTGCCAGCAGTTACTTTCCGGGACAGGGCCTCTATGGCTACACCTTC.

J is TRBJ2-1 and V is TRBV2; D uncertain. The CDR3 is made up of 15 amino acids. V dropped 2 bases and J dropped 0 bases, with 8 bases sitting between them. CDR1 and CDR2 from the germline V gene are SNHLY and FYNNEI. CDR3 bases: TGTGCCAGCAGTGAAAGTCTTAGCTCCTACAATGAGCAGTTCTTC. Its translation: CASSESLSSYNEQFF.

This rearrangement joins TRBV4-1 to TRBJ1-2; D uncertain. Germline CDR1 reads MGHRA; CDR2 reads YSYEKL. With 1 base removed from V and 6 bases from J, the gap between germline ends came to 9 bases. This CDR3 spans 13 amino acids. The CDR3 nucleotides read TGCGCCAGCAGCCAAGCCAGGTTTAATGGCTACACCTTC. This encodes CASSQARFNGYTF.

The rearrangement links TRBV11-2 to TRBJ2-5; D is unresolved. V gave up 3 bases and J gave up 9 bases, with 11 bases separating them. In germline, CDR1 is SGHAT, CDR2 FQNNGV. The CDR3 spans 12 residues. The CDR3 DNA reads TGTGCCAGCAGCTTGGTCGGTAATTCCCAGTACTTC. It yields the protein CASSLVGNSQYF.

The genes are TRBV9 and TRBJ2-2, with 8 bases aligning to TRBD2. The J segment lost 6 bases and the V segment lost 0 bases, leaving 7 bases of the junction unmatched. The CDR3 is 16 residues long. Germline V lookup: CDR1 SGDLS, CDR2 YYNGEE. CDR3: CASSVGGREVAGELFF. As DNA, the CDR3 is TGTGCCAGCAGCGTAGGAGGGCGGGAGGTCGCCGGGGAGCTGTTTTTT.